This T cell receptor (beta chain) originates from a study of cytomegalovirus exposure and HLA in healthy donors. Across the study: Ancestry clustering placed 70% to 90% of roughly 400 genotyped donors in the Caucasian-associated cluster.

With respect to this clone: The antigen is not known.

Study conclusions and caveats: In a later analysis, roughly 17,000 TCR beta sequences were associated with HLA alleles at 0.05 false discovery rate. In vitro data verified a few CMV-associated chains as specific for CMV antigens.

Germline loops: CDR1 KGHSH, CDR2 LQKENI. V lost 0 bases to trimming and J lost 7 bases; unmatched junction nucleotides: 4. CDR3 length equals 14 residues. PCR amplification relied on 60 Vbeta primers (plus 13 Jbeta primers). Libraries were prepared by immunoSEQ multiplex PCR; TCRdb keeps only in-frame clonotypes and omits some of them. This sample yields around 110,000 clones, of which around 86% are seen a single time; 3.9% belongs to the top ten. The sequence derives from a woman between 25 and 40 years old in good health and CMV-seronegative. The sequenced sample consisted of PBMCs. This chain connects TRBV18 to TRBJ1-2; 8 bases fit TRBD1. The CDR3 sequence: CASSPPGQVPGYTF. CDR3 DNA: TGTGCCAGCTCACCACCGGGACAGGTGCCTGGCTACACCTTC. Supplemented by reference TRBV18 and TRBJ1-2, the full variable domain reads NAGVMQNPRHLVRRRGQEARLRCSPMKGHSHVYWYRQLPEEGLKFMVYLQKENIIDESGMPKERFSAEFPKEGPSILRIQQVVRGDSAAYFCASSPPGQVPGYTFGSGTRLTVV.